Described below is a single T cell receptor (beta chain) sequence and its context. Produced via immunoSEQ multiplex PCR; TCRdb's table is partial and in-frame only. The data hold tens of thousands of clones, with under 90% observed a single time. The sample is drawn from a study of T cells in localized non-small cell lung cancer. Trimming took 6 bases from V and 1 from J, leaving 15 bases between them. The germline CDR1 and CDR2 sequences are MDHEN and SYDVKM. The CDR3 extends over 15 amino acids. This rearrangement joins TRBV28 to TRBJ2-5, with a possible D match to TRBD2 (6 bases). The source material was peripheral blood, sampled before any cancer treatment. This clonotype originated in a woman aged 35 to 70 with stage I lung adenocarcinoma. CDR3 loop: CASRRLAVTQETQYF. Written as DNA, the CDR3 is TGTGCCAGCAGGAGGTTAGCGGTAACCCAAGAGACCCAGTACTTC.